Following are 26 T cell receptor beta chains from one sample sequenced in a study of T cells in localized non-small cell lung cancer. Sequencing used immunoSEQ multiplex PCR; TCRdb keeps in-frame clones, though not all of them. The table lists more than 20,000 clones, around 88% of them singletons. The sample in question was peripheral blood, obtained before any cancer treatment. The source of these receptors is a female donor of 60 years or more with stage I lung adenocarcinoma.

V gene TRBV19 combines with J gene TRBJ1-4, with D possibly being TRBD1 (5 bases). Deletions cut 7 bases from V and 0 bases from J, with 9 bases between. The CDR3 is 14 amino acids. The V gene's germline CDR1 is LNHDA and CDR2 SQIVND (reference sequence). DNA for the CDR3: TGTGCCAGTAAGGGACGGACAACTAATGAAAAACTGTTTTTT. As protein: CASKGRTTNEKLFF.

V is TRBV4-1 and J is TRBJ2-6; no reliable D call. The CDR3 is 18 residues long. V was trimmed by 1 base and J by 4 bases, leaving 17 bases between them. From germline, CDR1 is MGHRA and CDR2 YSYEKL. CDR3 in DNA: TGCGCCAGCAGCCAAGTCCAGTCAACTACGCAAGGGGCCAACGTCCTGACTTTC. Protein product: CASSQVQSTTQGANVLTF.

J is TRBJ1-4 and V is TRBV18; D gene unclear. V was cut by 6 bases and J by 0 bases, with 11 bases left in between. Germline loops: CDR1 KGHSH, CDR2 LQKENI. The CDR3 sequence is 15 residues long. The CDR3, as DNA: TGTGCCAGCTCGACCGACATCGCAACTAATGAAAAACTGTTTTTT. This codes for CASSTDIATNEKLFF.

The rearrangement uses TRBV5-1 and TRBJ2-5; D not resolved. V lost 0 bases and J 7 bases, leaving 16 bases between the germline ends. The CDR3 has 15 residues. CDR1 is SGHRS and CDR2 is YFSETQ in the germline V gene. CDR3 loop: CASSLEGSSGVTQYF. CDR3 sequence (DNA): TGCGCCAGCAGCTTGGAGGGTTCCTCAGGCGTGACCCAGTACTTC. Full variable domain (rest looked up from reference TRBV5-1 and TRBJ2-5): KAGVTQTPRYLIKTRGQQVTLSCSPISGHRSVSWYQQTPGQGLQFLFEYFSETQRNKGNFPGRFSGRQFSNSRSEMNVSTLELGDSALYLCASSLEGSSGVTQYFGPGTRLLVL.

The chain combines TRBV21-1 with TRBJ1-4; the table assigns TRBD1, which was not confirmed against the DNA. TRBV21-1 is a pseudogene locus. The CDR3 is made up of 17 amino acids. CDR3 sequence: CASSQIQGPTTNEKLFF. CDR3 coding DNA: TGTGCCAGCAGCCAGATCCAGGGCCCTACAACTAATGAAAAACTGTTTTTT.

This chain links TRBV27 with TRBJ1-1, with D perhaps TRBD1 (5 bases). CDR1 is MNHEY and CDR2 is SMNVEV in the germline V gene (reference sequence). CDR3 length equals 13 residues. The germline V and J ends were trimmed by 6 bases and 1 base, with 9 bases remaining between them. The CDR3 coding sequence is TGTGCCAGCAGAGGGGCAGGGAACACTGAAGCTTTCTTT. This gives the protein CASRGAGNTEAFF.

About this clone itself: Germline is not matched at one junction end, which may reflect a read error. The chain employs TRBV5-6 and TRBJ1-2; D not resolved. Germline CDR1 is SGHDT and CDR2 is YYEEEE. This CDR3 has 14 residues. DNA for the CDR3: TGTGCCAGCAGCTACAGCGTTCTTAACGATGGCTACACCTTC. Its protein product is CASSYSVLNDGYTF. The full variable domain, completed using reference TRBV5-6 and TRBJ1-2, is DAGVTQSPTHLIKTRGQQVTLRCSPKSGHDTVSWYQQALGQGPQFIFQYYEEEERQRGNFPDRFSGHQFPNYSSELNVNALLLGDSALYLCASSYSVLNDGYTFGSGTRLTVV.

This sequence joins TRBV5-5 and TRBJ1-2; 7 nucleotides line up with TRBD1. Germline values: CDR1 SGHKS, CDR2 YYEKEE (reference sequence). V trimming: 1 base; J trimming: 7 bases; junction bases outside the gene matches: 7. This CDR3 comprises 14 residues. CDR3: CASSLRGGDFGYTF. CDR3 coding DNA: TGTGCCAGCAGCTTGCGAGGGGGCGACTTTGGCTACACCTTC.

The V and J genes are TRBV7-9 and TRBJ1-1, with D unresolved. In germline, CDR1 is SEHNR, CDR2 FQNEAQ (reference sequence). The V end lost 3 bases, the J end lost 5 bases, and 10 bases lay between the germline ends. There are 13 residues in the CDR3. DNA of the CDR3: TGTGCCAGCAGCTTGGAAACAGATACTGAAGCTTTCTTT. Protein product: CASSLETDTEAFF.

This sequence joins TRBV6-5 and TRBJ2-7; 7 nucleotides agree with TRBD2. Trimming cost V 0 bases and J 7 bases; bases outside gene matches: 6. Germline loops: CDR1 MNHEY, CDR2 SVGAGI. This CDR3 has 14 residues. The CDR3 nucleotides are TGTGCCAGCAGTTACTCCGACCGGGGAGGGGAGCAGTACTTC. Its translation: CASSYSDRGGEQYF.

This chain links TRBV18 with TRBJ2-1; the match to TRBD2 covers 9 bases. Looked up from germline, CDR1 is KGHSH and CDR2 is LQKENI. This CDR3 is 17 amino acids long. V was clipped by 0 bases and J by 4 bases; unmatched bases: 7. CDR3 region: CASSPPLVTSGYNEQFF. DNA for the CDR3: TGTGCCAGCTCACCACCCCTCGTGACTAGCGGATACAATGAGCAGTTCTTC.

The chain employs TRBV5-4 and TRBJ1-1; maybe TRBD1 (6 bases). The V end was cut by 4 bases, the J end by 5 bases, with 15 bases between. Germline assignment: CDR1 SGHNT and CDR2 YYREEE (reference sequence). The CDR3 runs 14 residues. The CDR3 protein is CASSLAGGQTEAFF. The CDR3 DNA reads as TGTGCCAGCAGCCTCGCCGGGGGGCAGACTGAAGCTTTCTTT.

This chain uses TRBV15 with TRBJ2-3, with D perhaps being TRBD1 or TRBD2 (5 bases each). Trimming removed 1 base from V and 0 bases from J, with 11 bases in between. This CDR3 spans 16 amino acids. Germline lookup yields CDR1 LNHNV and CDR2 YYDKDF (reference sequence). Written as DNA, the CDR3 is TGTGCCACCAGCAGAGCTCCAGGGAGAAGCACAGATACGCAGTATTTT. Amino acid sequence: CATSRAPGRSTDTQYF. The full variable domain, completed using reference TRBV15 and TRBJ2-3, is DAMVIQNPRYQVTQFGKPVTLSCSQTLNHNVMYWYQQKSSQAPKLLFHYYDKDFNNEADTPDNFQSRRPNTSFCFLDIRSPGLGDTAMYLCATSRAPGRSTDTQYFGPGTRLTVL.

The rearrangement uses TRBV5-5 and TRBJ1-1; unclear D gene. Trimming shortened V by 4 bases and J by 1 base, and 11 bases separated the two germline ends. Germline CDR1 reads SGHKS; CDR2 reads YYEKEE (reference sequence). The CDR3 runs 14 residues. In DNA form, the CDR3 reads TGTGCCAGCAGCCCCAGCTGGGGGAACACTGAAGCTTTCTTT. This gives the protein CASSPSWGNTEAFF.

The chain is built from TRBV27 and TRBJ2-7, with D unresolved. V lost 9 bases, J lost 3 bases, and 15 bases lay in between. This CDR3 region has 13 residues. Looked up from germline, CDR1 is MNHEY and CDR2 is SMNVEV (reference sequence). The CDR3 loop reads CARAPLSYYEQYF. The DNA for the CDR3 is TGTGCCAGGGCACCCTTGAGTTACTACGAGCAGTACTTC.

The chain is built from TRBV6-1 and TRBJ1-2; the D is unclear. Germline CDR1 is MNHNS and CDR2 is SASEGT. The CDR3 length is 15 residues. Trimming shortened V by 0 bases and J by 1 base, and 9 bases separated the two germline ends. DNA of the CDR3: TGTGCCAGCAGTGAAGCTGGCAGTTTTAACTATGGCTACACCTTC. Translated: CASSEAGSFNYGYTF.

This clone appeared a few times. The chain employs TRBV19 and TRBJ1-1; no definite D call. Per the germline V gene, CDR1 is LNHDA and CDR2 is SQIVND (reference sequence). The CDR3 loop spans 13 amino acids. The V end lost 6 bases, the J end lost 1 base, and 9 bases lay between the germline ends. The CDR3 sequence is CASRRTENTEAFF. In DNA, the CDR3 is TGTGCCAGTAGACGCACAGAGAACACTGAAGCTTTCTTT.

This CDR3 is CASSLTGGRNTGELFF. The CDR3 DNA reads TGTGCCAGCAGCTTAACCGGGGGGCGGAACACCGGGGAGCTGTTTTTT. The chain is built from TRBV11-2 and TRBJ2-2; possible D gene TRBD2, 7 bases. Trimming took 2 bases from V and 1 from J, leaving 11 bases between them. Per the germline V gene, CDR1 is SGHAT and CDR2 is FQNNGV. This CDR3 has 16 residues.

The V gene is TRBV6-5, the J gene TRBJ1-2; D gene unclear. In germline, CDR1 is MNHEY, CDR2 SVGAGI. There are 14 residues in the CDR3. Deletions cut 0 bases from V and 3 bases from J, with 8 bases between. CDR3 sequence: CASSYSPLDYGYTF. In nucleotides, the CDR3 is TGTGCCAGCAGTTACTCTCCCCTGGACTATGGCTACACCTTC.

V and J are TRBV30 and TRBJ2-1; D is possibly TRBD1 (5 bases). Trimming shortened V by 2 bases and J by 3 bases, and 11 bases separated the two germline ends. Germline V gene sequence: CDR1 GTSNPN, CDR2 SVGIG (reference sequence). The CDR3 has 14 amino acids. Here the CDR3 reads CAWSPGQDYNEQFF. In DNA, the CDR3 is TGTGCCTGGAGTCCCGGACAAGACTACAATGAGCAGTTCTTC. Looking up the rest from reference TRBV30 and TRBJ2-1 gives the full variable domain: SQTIHQWPATLVQPVGSPLSLECTVEGTSNPNLYWYRQAAGRGLQLLFYSVGIGQISSEVPQNLSASRPQDRQFILSSKKLLLSDSGFYLCAWSPGQDYNEQFFGPGTRLTVL.

This clone occurred a few times. The CDR3 DNA reads as TGTGCCTACCGGGGGTTCTACGAGCAGTACTTC. Its translation: CAYRGFYEQYF. The V call is TRBV30, the J call TRBJ2-7, with D maybe TRBD2 (6 bases). V was pared by 7 bases and J by 3 bases, with 10 bases between. Germline V CDR1 and CDR2: GTSNPN, SVGIG (reference sequence). The CDR3 consists of 11 residues.

This sequence joins TRBV13 and TRBJ2-3, with TRBD2 as a possible D gene (6 bases). The CDR3 covers 15 residues. V was cut by 4 bases and J by 5 bases, with 16 bases left in between. Germline V gene sequence: CDR1 PRHDT, CDR2 FYEKMQ (reference sequence). In DNA form, the CDR3 reads TGTGCCAGCAGCTCACGGGGGTTTAAGAGAGATACGCAGTATTTT. Protein: CASSSRGFKRDTQYF.

The chain combines TRBV10-1 with TRBJ1-5; 7 bases fit TRBD1. The CDR3 is 14 residues long. Germline CDR1 WNHNN, CDR2 SYGVQD (reference sequence). The V segment lost 3 bases and the J segment 5 bases; nucleotides outside the gene matches: 4. DNA of the CDR3: TGCGCCAGCAGTGAAGACAGGGTGGATCAGCCCCAGCATTTT. Encoded protein: CASSEDRVDQPQHF.

J is TRBJ2-7 and V is TRBV4-1; D call uncertain. CDR1 MGHRA and CDR2 YSYEKL come from the germline V gene. This CDR3 has 14 residues. V was trimmed by 1 base and J by 6 bases, leaving 13 bases between them. This CDR3 reads CASSQGSRAGEQYF. The CDR3 coding sequence is TGCGCCAGCAGCCAAGGTAGCCGGGCTGGCGAGCAGTACTTC.

This clone was observed a single time. The gene calls are TRBV2 and TRBJ1-4; the D gene is possibly TRBD1 (5 bases). The V end lost 0 bases, the J end lost 10 bases, and 21 bases lay between the germline ends. This CDR3 contains 17 residues. Per the germline V gene, CDR1 is SNHLY and CDR2 is FYNNEI. DNA for the CDR3: TGTGCCAGCAGTGAAGCGCGTAAGGGGCTAGTAGTGGGAAAACTGTTTTTT. Its protein is CASSEARKGLVVGKLFF.

The V call is TRBV30, the J call TRBJ2-3; TRBD2 might be the D (6 bases). Germline CDR1 and CDR2: GTSNPN and SVGIG (reference sequence). The CDR3 contains 12 residues. Trimming cost V 4 bases and J 4 bases, with 9 bases left between them. The CDR3 is CAWNSGADTQYF. CDR3 sequence (DNA): TGTGCCTGGAATTCGGGGGCAGATACGCAGTATTTT. Full variable domain (outside the CDR3, taken from reference TRBV30 and TRBJ2-3): SQTIHQWPATLVQPVGSPLSLECTVEGTSNPNLYWYRQAAGRGLQLLFYSVGIGQISSEVPQNLSASRPQDRQFILSSKKLLLSDSGFYLCAWNSGADTQYFGPGTRLTVL.